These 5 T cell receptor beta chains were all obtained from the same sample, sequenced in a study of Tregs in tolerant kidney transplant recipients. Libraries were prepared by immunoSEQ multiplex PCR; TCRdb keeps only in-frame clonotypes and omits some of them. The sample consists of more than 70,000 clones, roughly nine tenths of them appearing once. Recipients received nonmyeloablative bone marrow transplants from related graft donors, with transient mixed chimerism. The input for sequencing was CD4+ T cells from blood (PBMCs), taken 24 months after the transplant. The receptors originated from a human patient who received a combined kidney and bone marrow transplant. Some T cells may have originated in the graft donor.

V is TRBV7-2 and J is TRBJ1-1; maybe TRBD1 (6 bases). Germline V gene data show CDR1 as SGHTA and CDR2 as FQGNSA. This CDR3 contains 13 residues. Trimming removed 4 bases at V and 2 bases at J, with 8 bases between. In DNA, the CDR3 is TGTGCCAGCAGCTCACAGGGCAACACTGAAGCTTTCTTT. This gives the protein CASSSQGNTEAFF.

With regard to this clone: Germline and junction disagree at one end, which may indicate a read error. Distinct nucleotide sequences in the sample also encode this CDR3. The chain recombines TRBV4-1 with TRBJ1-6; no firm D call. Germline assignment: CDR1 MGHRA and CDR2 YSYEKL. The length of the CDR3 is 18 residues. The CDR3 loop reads CASSQFSVRGAYNSPLHF. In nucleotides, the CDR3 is TGCGCCAGCAGCCAATTCTCGGTGCGGGGTGCGTATAATTCCCCCCTCCACTTT.

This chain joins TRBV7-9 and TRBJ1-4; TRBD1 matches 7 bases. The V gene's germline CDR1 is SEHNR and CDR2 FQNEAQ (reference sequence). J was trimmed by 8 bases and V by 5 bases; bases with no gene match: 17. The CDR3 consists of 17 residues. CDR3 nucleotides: TGTGCCAGCAGCCCATTACGAACAGGGGCGTATAGCGAAAAACTGTTTTTT. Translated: CASSPLRTGAYSEKLFF.

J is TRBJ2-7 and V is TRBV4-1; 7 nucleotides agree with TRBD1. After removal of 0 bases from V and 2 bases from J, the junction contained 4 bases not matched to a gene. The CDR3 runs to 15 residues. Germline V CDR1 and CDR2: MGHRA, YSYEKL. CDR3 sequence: CASSQDRTGAYEQYF. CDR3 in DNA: TGCGCCAGCAGCCAAGACCGGACAGGAGCCTACGAGCAGTACTTC.

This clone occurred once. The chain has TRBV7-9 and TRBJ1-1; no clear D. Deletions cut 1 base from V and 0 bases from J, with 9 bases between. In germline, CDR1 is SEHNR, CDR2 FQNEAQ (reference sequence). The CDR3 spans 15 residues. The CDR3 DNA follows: TGTGCCAGCAGCTTAGGTTCAGGCATGAACACTGAAGCTTTCTTT. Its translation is CASSLGSGMNTEAFF.